A single sample is the source of the 7 T cell receptor beta chains below, sequenced in a study of CD8 T cells in ankylosing spondylitis. TCRdb recomputed calls from the 5' RACE reads with MiXCR, one row per CDR3 protein. Among 250,000 or so distinct CDR3 sequences, 20% to 30% were seen once, and the ten largest hold 0.5% to 0.75%. Sequenced material: blood, either unsorted or a sorted T cell fraction (not recorded which). The receptors derive from a male donor with ankylosing spondylitis or in good health (not recorded which).

This clonotype was recorded many times. The V gene is TRBV20-1, the J gene TRBJ2-3; a possible D gene is TRBD2 (5 bases). V shed 5 bases and J shed 0 bases, with 12 bases lying between them. Germline V gene data show CDR1 as DFQATT and CDR2 as SNEGSKA (reference sequence). CDR3 length: 14 amino acids. The CDR3 here is CSASREFSTDTQYF. As DNA, the CDR3 is TGCAGTGCTTCGAGGGAGTTCAGCACAGATACGCAGTATTTT.

V gene TRBV5-1 combines with J gene TRBJ2-7; D remains unclear. Germline CDR1 SGHRS, CDR2 YFSETQ. The V end was cut by 2 bases, the J end by 6 bases, with 12 bases between. CDR3 length: 13 residues. The CDR3 DNA follows: TGCGCCAGCAGCTTTCTATCACGGTCCGAGCAGTACTTC. Translated, it gives CASSFLSRSEQYF.

This chain connects TRBV15 to TRBJ2-7, with TRBD2 matching over 10 bases. V was clipped by 8 bases and J by 3 bases; unmatched bases: 10. The length of the CDR3 is 15 residues. Germline lookup yields CDR1 LNHNV and CDR2 YYDKDF (reference sequence). CDR3 DNA sequence: TGTGCCACCCGTAAGCTAGCGGGGGAGAACTACGAGCAGTACTTC. The encoded protein is CATRKLAGENYEQYF.

The chain couples TRBV4-2 to TRBJ2-7; 15 bases are shared with TRBD2. The J segment lost 1 base and the V segment lost 4 bases, leaving 8 bases of the junction unmatched. The germline V gene encodes CDR1 LGHNA and CDR2 YNFKEQ. This CDR3 contains 18 residues. The CDR3 nucleotides read TGTGCCAGCAGCCCCCGGGGGACTAGCGGGGGGCTATCCTACGAGCAGTACTTC. Encoded protein: CASSPRGTSGGLSYEQYF.

The chain has TRBV10-1 and TRBJ2-3, with D unresolved. The CDR3 runs 13 residues. V lost 4 bases, J lost 9 bases, and 14 bases lay in between. Germline CDR1 WNHNN, CDR2 SYGVQD (reference sequence). The chain's CDR3 is CASSARLHQTQYF. CDR3 sequence (DNA): TGCGCCAGCAGTGCAAGGCTACATCAGACGCAGTATTTT.

This clonotype was recorded at least ten times. This chain uses TRBV27 with TRBJ2-5; D is undetermined. V was shortened by 7 bases and J by 5 bases, with 14 bases between the two germline ends. This CDR3 spans 13 amino acids. Per germline, CDR1 MNHEY and CDR2 SMNVEV (reference sequence). The CDR3 DNA reads as TGTGCCAGCAAGGCCCCTTCTAGGGAGACCCAGTACTTC. This translates into CASKAPSRETQYF.

This chain connects TRBV20-1 to TRBJ2-5; 8 positions match TRBD1. CDR3 size: 16 residues. Unmatched junction bases numbered 13, after V lost 2 bases and J lost 5 bases. Germline V CDR1 and CDR2: DFQATT, SNEGSKA (reference sequence). CDR3 loop: CSARSGQASGLETQYF. Here the CDR3 DNA reads TGCAGTGCTAGATCGGGACAGGCCTCTGGGCTCGAGACCCAGTACTTC.